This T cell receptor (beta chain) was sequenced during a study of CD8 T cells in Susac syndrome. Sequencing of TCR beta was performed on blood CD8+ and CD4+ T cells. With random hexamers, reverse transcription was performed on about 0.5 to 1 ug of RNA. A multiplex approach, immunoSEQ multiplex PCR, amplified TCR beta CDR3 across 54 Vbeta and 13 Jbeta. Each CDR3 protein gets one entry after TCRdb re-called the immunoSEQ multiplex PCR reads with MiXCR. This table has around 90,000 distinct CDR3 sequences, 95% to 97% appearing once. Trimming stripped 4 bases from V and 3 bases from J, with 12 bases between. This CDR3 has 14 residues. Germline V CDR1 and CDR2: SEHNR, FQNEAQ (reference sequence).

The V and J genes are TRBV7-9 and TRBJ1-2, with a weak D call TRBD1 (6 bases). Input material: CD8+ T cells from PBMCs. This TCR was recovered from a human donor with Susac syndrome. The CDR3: CASSSSTGHYGYTF. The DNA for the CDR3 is TGTGCCAGCAGCTCTTCGACAGGTCACTATGGCTACACCTTC. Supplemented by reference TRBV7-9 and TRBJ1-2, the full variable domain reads DTGVSQNPRHKITKRGQNVTFRCDPISEHNRLYWYRQTLGQGPEFLTYFQNEAQLEKSRLLSDRFSAERPKGSFSTLEIQRTEQGDSAMYLCASSSSTGHYGYTFGSGTRLTVV.